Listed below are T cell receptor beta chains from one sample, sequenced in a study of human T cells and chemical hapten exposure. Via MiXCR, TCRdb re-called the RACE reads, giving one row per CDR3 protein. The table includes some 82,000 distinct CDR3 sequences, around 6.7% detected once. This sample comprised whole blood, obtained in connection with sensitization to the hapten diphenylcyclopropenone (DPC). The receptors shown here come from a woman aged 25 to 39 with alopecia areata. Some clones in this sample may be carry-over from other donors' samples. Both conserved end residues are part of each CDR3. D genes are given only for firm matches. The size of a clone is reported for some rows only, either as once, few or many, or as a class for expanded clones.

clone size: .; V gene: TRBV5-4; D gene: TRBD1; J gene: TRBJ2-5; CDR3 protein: CASSRARDRGETQYF; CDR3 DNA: TGTGCCAGCAGCAGAGCCCGGGACAGGGGAGAGACCCAGTACTTC
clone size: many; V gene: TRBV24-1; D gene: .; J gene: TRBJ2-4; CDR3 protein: CATSDLRQAPKNIQYF; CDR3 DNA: TGTGCCACCAGTGACCTGCGACAGGCCCCCAAAAACATTCAGTACTTC
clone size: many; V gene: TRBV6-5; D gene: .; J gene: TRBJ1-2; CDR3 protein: CASRTDKNYGYTF; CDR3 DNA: TGTGCCAGCAGGACCGACAAGAACTATGGCTACACCTTC
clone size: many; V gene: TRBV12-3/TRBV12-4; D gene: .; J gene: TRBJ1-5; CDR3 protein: CASSLNEQPQHF; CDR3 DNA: TGTGCCAGCAGTTTAAATGAACAGCCCCAGCATTTT
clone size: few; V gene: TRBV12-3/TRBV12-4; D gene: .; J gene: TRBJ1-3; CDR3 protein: CASSSGVSSGNTIYF; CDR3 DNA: TGTGCCAGCAGTTCCGGCGTATCCTCTGGAAACACCATATATTTT
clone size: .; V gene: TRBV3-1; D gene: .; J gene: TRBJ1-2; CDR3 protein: CASSQVDNSDGYTF; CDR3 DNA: TGTGCCAGCAGCCAAGTAGACAATTCCGACGGCTACACCTTC
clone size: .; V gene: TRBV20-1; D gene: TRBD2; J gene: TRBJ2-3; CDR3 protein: CSARDGGTSEDTQYF; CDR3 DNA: TGCAGTGCTAGAGATGGAGGAACTAGCGAGGATACGCAGTATTTT
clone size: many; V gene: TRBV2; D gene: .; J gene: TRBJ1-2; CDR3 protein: CASSPGTRFYGYTF; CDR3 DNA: TGTGCCAGCAGTCCCGGGACACGGTTCTATGGCTACACCTTC
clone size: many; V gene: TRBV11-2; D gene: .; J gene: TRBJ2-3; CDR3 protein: CASSLDGGRGDTQYF; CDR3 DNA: TGTGCCAGCAGCTTAGATGGGGGGCGGGGAGATACGCAGTATTTT
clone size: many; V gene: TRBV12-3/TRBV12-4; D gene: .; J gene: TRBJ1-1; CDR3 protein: CASSPGETKAFF; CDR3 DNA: TGTGCCAGCAGTCCTGGGGAGACAAAAGCTTTCTTT
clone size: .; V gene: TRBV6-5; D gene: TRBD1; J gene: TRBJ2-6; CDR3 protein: CASSNLTGSFPGANVLTF; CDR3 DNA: TGTGCCAGCAGTAACCTGACAGGGTCTTTCCCTGGGGCCAACGTCCTGACTTTC
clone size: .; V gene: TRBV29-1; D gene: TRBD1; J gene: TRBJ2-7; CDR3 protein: CSGAGTGQTYEQYF; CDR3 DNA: TGCAGCGGCGCCGGGACAGGGCAGACCTACGAGCAGTACTTC
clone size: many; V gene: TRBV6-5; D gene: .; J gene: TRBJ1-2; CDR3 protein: CASSYRGTNHGYTF; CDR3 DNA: TGTGCCAGCAGTTACAGGGGGACAAATCATGGCTACACCTTC
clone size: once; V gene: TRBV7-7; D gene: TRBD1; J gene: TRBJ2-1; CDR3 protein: CASSSLPGQSSYNEQFF; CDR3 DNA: TGTGCCAGCAGCAGTCTTCCGGGACAGAGCTCCTACAATGAGCAGTTCTTC
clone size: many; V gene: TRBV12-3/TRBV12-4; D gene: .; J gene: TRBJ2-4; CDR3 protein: CASSLLAKNIQYF; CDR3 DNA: TGTGCCAGCAGTTTATTAGCCAAAAACATTCAGTACTTC
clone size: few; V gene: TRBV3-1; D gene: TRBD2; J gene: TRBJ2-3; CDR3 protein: CASSQRGLAGTLTDTQYF; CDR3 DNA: TGTGCCAGCAGCCAACGCGGACTAGCGGGGACCCTCACAGATACGCAGTATTTT
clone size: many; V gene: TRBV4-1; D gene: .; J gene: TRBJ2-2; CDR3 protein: CASSQASRRGTGELFF; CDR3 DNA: TGCGCCAGCAGCCAAGCAAGCCGGCGGGGCACCGGGGAGCTGTTTTTT
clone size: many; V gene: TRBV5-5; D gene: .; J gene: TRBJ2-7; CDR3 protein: CASSLSSYEQYF; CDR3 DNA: TGTGCCAGCAGCTTGTCGTCCTACGAGCAGTACTTC
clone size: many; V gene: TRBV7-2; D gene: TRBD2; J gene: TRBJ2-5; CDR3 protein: CASSPSGVVLAETQYF; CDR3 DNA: TGTGCCAGCAGCCCCAGCGGGGTAGTTTTGGCGGAGACCCAGTACTTC
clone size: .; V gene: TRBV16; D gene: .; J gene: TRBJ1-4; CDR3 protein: CASSQFPATNEKLFF; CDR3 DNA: TGTGCCAGCAGCCAATTCCCAGCAACTAATGAAAAACTGTTTTTT
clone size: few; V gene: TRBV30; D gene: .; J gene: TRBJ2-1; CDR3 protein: CAWIPVIARHNEQFF; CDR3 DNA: TGTGCCTGGATCCCGGTAATAGCACGACACAATGAGCAGTTCTTC
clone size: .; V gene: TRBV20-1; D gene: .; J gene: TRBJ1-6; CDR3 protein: CSASPGVNSPLHF; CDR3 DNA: TGCAGTGCCTCCCCAGGGGTCAATTCACCCCTCCACTTT
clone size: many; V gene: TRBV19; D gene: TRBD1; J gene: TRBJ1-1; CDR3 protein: CASSRPPGTGLPEAFF; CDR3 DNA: TGTGCCAGTAGTAGGCCCCCCGGGACAGGACTCCCTGAAGCTTTCTTT
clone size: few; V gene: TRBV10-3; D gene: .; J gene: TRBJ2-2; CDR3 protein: CAITRELSVVNTGELFF; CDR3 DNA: TGTGCCATCACCCGGGAACTCAGCGTCGTAAACACCGGGGAGCTGTTTTTT
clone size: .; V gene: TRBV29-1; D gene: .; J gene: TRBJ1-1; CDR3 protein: CSVVKGPLTEAFF; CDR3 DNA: TGCAGCGTTGTTAAAGGGCCCCTCACTGAAGCTTTCTTT
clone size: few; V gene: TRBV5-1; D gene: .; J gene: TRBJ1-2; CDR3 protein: CASSLSQELNYGYTF; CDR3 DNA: TGCGCCAGCAGCTTGTCACAGGAACTGAACTATGGCTACACCTTC
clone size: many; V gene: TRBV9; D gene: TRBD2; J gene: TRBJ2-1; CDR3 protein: CASSPRSGTYNEQFF; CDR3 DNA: TGTGCCAGCAGCCCGCGGAGCGGGACCTACAATGAGCAGTTCTTC
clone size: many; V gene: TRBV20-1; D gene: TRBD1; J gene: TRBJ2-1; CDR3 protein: CSASKGGQAYNEQFF; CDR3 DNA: TGCAGTGCTAGTAAAGGGGGCCAGGCATACAATGAGCAGTTCTTC
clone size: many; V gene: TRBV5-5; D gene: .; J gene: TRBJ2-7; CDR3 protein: CASSTGNTQYEQYF; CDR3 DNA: TGTGCCAGCAGCACCGGGAATACCCAGTACGAGCAGTACTTC
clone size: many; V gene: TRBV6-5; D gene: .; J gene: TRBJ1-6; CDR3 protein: CASSYSRTASPLHF; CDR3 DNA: TGTGCCAGCAGTTACTCGAGGACGGCGTCACCCCTCCACTTT
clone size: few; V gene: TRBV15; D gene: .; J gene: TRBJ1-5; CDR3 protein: CATSRDGRDFYYSNQPQHF; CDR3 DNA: TGTGCCACCAGCAGGGACGGCCGCGACTTCTATTATAGCAATCAGCCCCAGCATTTT
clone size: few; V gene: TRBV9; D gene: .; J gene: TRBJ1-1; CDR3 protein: CASSAGPSNTEAFF; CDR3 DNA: TGTGCCAGCAGCGCGGGACCATCTAACACTGAAGCTTTCTTT
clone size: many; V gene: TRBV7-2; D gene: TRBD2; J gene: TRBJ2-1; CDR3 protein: CASSPGGAWQFF; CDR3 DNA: TGTGCCAGCAGCCCCGGGGGGGCCTGGCAGTTCTTC
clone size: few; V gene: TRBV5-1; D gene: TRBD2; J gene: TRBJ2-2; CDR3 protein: CASRPGTTTGELFF; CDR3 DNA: TGCGCCAGCAGGCCGGGGACTACCACCGGGGAGCTGTTTTTT
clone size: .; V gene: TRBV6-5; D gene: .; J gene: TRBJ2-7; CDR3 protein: CASSLRSGVQYF; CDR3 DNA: TGTGCCAGCAGCCTACGCTCGGGGGTTCAGTACTTC
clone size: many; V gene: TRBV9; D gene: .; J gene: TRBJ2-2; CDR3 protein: CASSVEGAVAGELFF; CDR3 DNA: TGTGCCAGCAGCGTTGAAGGGGCGGTAGCCGGGGAGCTGTTTTTT
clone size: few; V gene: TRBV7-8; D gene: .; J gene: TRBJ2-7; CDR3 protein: CASSLGSIYDGRAGEQYF; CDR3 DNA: TGTGCCAGCAGCTTAGGGTCGATCTACGATGGCAGGGCGGGCGAGCAGTACTTC
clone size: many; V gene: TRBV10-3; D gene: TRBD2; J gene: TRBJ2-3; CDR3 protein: CAIRAGGTDTQYF; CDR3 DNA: TGTGCCATTCGGGCGGGGGGCACAGATACGCAGTATTTT
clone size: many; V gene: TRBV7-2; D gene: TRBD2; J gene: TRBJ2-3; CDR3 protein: CASSQTSGVSTDTQYF; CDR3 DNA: TGTGCCAGCAGCCAGACTAGCGGGGTTAGCACAGATACGCAGTATTTT
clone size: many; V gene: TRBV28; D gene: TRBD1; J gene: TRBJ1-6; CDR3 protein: CASSLGRAGGSPLHF; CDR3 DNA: TGTGCCAGCAGTTTAGGCAGGGCAGGGGGCTCACCCCTCCACTTT
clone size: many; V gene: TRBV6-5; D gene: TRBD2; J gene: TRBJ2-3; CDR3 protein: CATTAGGTDTQYF; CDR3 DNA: TGTGCCACTACAGCGGGGGGAACAGATACGCAGTATTTT
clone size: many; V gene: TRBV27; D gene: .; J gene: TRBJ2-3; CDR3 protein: CASRRGSRSTDTQYF; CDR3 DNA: TGTGCCAGCAGACGAGGCAGTCGTAGCACAGATACGCAGTATTTT
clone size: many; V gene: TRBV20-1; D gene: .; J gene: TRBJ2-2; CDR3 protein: CSARRGGPNTGELFF; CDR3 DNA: TGCAGTGCTAGAAGGGGGGGGCCTAACACCGGGGAGCTGTTTTTT
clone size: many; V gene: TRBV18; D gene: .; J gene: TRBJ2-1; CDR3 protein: CASSPPIYDPTYNEQFF; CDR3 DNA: TGTGCCAGCTCACCACCGATTTATGACCCAACCTACAATGAGCAGTTCTTC
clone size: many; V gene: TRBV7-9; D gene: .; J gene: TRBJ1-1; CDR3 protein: CASSLDRASNTEAFF; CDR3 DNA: TGTGCCAGCAGCTTAGACAGGGCCTCGAACACTGAAGCTTTCTTT
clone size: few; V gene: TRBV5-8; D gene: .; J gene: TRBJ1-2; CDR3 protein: CASSPRLFQIYGYTF; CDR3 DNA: TGTGCCAGCAGCCCCCGTTTATTCCAGATCTATGGCTACACCTTC